Listed below are T cell receptor beta chains from one sample, sequenced in a study of blood T cell repertoires in COVID-19. Profiling relied on immunoSEQ multiplex PCR, and the TCRdb table lists in-frame clones only, not all of them. The data contain 250,000 to 300,000 clones, roughly 91% of them seen just once; the ten biggest clones take up 11%. The source material was peripheral blood. These TCRs come from a woman between 25 and 40 years old with COVID-19, enrolled during active disease. Each CDR3 is given with its conserved first and last residue. Fields, in order: J gene, D gene, clone size, V gene, CDR3 protein, CDR3 DNA. A D gene is named only where the DNA matches it firmly. Some rows mark clone size as missing; the rest say once, few, many or name a class of expanded clone.

TRBJ2-1,NA,NA,TRBV29-1,CSVAGQGGLAEQFF,TGCAGCGTTGCCGGTCAGGGAGGTCTTGCTGAGCAGTTCTTC
TRBJ1-1,NA,NA,TRBV27,CASSPTTRGNTEAFF,TGTGCCAGCAGTCCAACTACACGGGGGAACACTGAAGCTTTCTTT
TRBJ2-5,TRBD1,NA,TRBV15,CATSGPGQGAYETQYF,TGTGCCACCAGCGGTCCAGGACAGGGGGCATATGAGACCCAGTACTTC
TRBJ2-2,NA,NA,TRBV7-9,CASSRAGNTGELFF,TGTGCCAGCAGCCGTGCGGGAAACACCGGGGAGCTGTTTTTT
TRBJ2-2,TRBD1,NA,TRBV10-1,CASSERDRGFSTGELFF,TGCGCCAGCAGTGAGCGGGACAGGGGGTTTTCCACCGGGGAGCTGTTTTTT
TRBJ1-1,NA,NA,TRBV28,CASSLGPGRPNTEAFF,TGTGCCAGCAGTTTGGGTCCCGGGAGACCGAACACTGAAGCTTTCTTT
TRBJ2-1,TRBD2,NA,TRBV11-2,CASRTGLANEQFF,TGTGCCAGCAGAACGGGACTAGCGAATGAGCAGTTCTTC
TRBJ1-1,TRBD1,once,TRBV5-1,CASSLGQGVTEAFF,TGCGCCAGCAGCTTGGGGCAGGGGGTTACTGAAGCTTTCTTT
TRBJ2-5,NA,NA,TRBV4-1,CASSLGVTRDRETQYF,TGCGCCAGCAGCCTTGGGGTAACTAGGGATAGGGAGACCCAGTACTTC
TRBJ2-7,TRBD2,NA,TRBV6-5,CASRGLAGGPYEQYF,TGTGCCAGCAGGGGACTAGCGGGGGGACCCTACGAGCAGTACTTC
TRBJ1-2,TRBD1,NA,TRBV18,CASSPGGQGVEGYTF,TGTGCCAGCTCACCAGGAGGACAGGGGGTTGAGGGCTACACCTTC